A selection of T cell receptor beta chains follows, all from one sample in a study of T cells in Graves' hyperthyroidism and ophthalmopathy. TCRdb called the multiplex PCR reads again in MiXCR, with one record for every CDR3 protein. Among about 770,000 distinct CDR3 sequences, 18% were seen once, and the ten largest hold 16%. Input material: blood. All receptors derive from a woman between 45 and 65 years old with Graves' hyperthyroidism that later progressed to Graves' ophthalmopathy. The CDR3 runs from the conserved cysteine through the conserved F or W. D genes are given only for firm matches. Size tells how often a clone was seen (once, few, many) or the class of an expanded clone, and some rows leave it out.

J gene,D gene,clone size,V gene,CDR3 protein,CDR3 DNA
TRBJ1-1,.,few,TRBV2,CASSDHPQEGGEAFF,TGTGCCAGCAGTGACCATCCCCAAGAGGGCGGGGAAGCTTTCTTT
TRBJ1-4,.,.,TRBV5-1,CASSREGEKLFF,TGCGCCAGCAGCCGCGAGGGGGAAAAACTGTTTTTT
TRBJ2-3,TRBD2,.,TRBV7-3,CASSTRLAGGTDTQYF,TGTGCCAGCAGCACCCGACTAGCGGGGGGGACAGATACGCAGTATTTT
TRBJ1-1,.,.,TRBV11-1,CASSLDWGPGTEAFF,TGTGCCAGCAGCTTGGATTGGGGCCCGGGCACTGAAGCTTTCTTT
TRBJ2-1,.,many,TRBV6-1,CASRRGASYNEQFF,TGTGCCTCCAGACGGGGGGCTTCCTACAATGAGCAGTTCTTC
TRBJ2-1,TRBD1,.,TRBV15,CATSREGQGTYEQFF,TGTGCCACCAGCAGAGAGGGACAGGGGACATATGAGCAGTTCTTC
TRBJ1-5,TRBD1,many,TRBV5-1,CASSPGQSSNQPQHF,TGCGCCAGCAGCCCGGGACAGTCTAGCAATCAGCCCCAGCATTTT
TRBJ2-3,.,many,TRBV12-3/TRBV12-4,CASSFPPDTQYF,TGTGCCAGCAGTTTCCCACCAGATACGCAGTATTTT
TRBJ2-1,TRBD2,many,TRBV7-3,CASSLMRGNEQFF,TGTGCCAGCAGCTTAATGCGGGGGAATGAGCAGTTCTTC
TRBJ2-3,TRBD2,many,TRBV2,CASIYWTSGPTDTQYF,TGTGCCAGCATATACTGGACTAGCGGTCCCACAGATACGCAGTATTTT
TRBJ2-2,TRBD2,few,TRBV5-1,CASSGIAGRLNTGELFF,TGCGCCAGCAGCGGTATAGCGGGGAGACTGAACACCGGGGAGCTGTTTTTT
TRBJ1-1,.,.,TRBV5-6,CASSLGTAWSEAFF,TGTGCCAGCAGCTTGGGGACGGCTTGGTCTGAAGCTTTCTTT